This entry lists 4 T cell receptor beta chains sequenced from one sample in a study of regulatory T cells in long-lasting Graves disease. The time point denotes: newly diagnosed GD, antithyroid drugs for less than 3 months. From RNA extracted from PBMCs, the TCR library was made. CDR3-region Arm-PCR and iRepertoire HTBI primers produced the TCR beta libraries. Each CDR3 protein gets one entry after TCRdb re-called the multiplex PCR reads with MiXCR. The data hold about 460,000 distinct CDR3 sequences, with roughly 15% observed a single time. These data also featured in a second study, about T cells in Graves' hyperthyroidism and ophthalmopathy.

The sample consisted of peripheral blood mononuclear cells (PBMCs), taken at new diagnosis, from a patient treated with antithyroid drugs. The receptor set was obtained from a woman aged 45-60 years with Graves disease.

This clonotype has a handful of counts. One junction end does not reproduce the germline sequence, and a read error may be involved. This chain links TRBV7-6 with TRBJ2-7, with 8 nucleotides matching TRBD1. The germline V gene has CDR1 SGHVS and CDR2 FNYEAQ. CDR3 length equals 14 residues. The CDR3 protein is CASSQTGAGDLQDF. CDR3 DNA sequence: TGTGCCAGCAGCCAGACAGGGGCGGGCGACCTACAGGACTTC.

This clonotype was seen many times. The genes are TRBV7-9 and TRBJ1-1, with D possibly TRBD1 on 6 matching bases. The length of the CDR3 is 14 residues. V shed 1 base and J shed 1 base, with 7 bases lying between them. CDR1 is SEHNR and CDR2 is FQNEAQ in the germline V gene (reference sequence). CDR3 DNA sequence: TGTGCCAGCAGCTTAGGACAGGAGAACACTGAAGCTTTCTTT. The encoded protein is CASSLGQENTEAFF.

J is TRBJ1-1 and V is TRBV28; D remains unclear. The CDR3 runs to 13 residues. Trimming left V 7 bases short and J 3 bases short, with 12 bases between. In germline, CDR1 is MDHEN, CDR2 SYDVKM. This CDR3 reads CASIPTPHTEAFF. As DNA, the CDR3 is TGTGCCAGCATCCCTACCCCACACACTGAAGCTTTCTTT.

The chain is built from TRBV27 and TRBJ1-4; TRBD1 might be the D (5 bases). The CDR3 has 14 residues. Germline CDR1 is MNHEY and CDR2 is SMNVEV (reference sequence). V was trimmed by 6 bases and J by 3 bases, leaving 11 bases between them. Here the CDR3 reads CASRLGAANEKLFF. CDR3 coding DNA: TGTGCCAGCAGACTAGGGGCGGCTAATGAAAAACTGTTTTTT.